The 15 T cell receptor beta chains reported below all come from one sample, sequenced in a study of CD8+CD57+ T cells in acquired aplastic anemia. CDR3 and TCR beta VDJ profiling relied on genomic DNA as the template. TCRdb called the reads again in MiXCR, with one record for every CDR3 protein. The sample records about 190,000 distinct CDR3 sequences, roughly half being singletons. Source material: sorted CD4+, CD8+, or CD8+CD57+ T cells (not recorded which) from PBMCs. The receptors here all came from a human donor in good health, serving as a control.

This clonotype was recorded at least ten times. The chain combines TRBV5-5 with TRBJ1-2; D gene uncertain. The V gene lost 0 bases and the J gene lost 5 bases, with 14 bases spanning the gap. Germline assignment: CDR1 SGHKS and CDR2 YYEKEE (reference sequence). This CDR3 is 15 amino acids long. CDR3 in DNA: TGTGCCAGCAGCTTGGGGGGTCCGGGTTCTTATGGCTACACCTTC. Translation gives CASSLGGPGSYGYTF.

This clonotype has at least ten counts. This sequence joins TRBV7-9 and TRBJ1-6; D is ambiguous. CDR1 and CDR2 from the germline V gene are SEHNR and FQNEAQ (reference sequence). V was pared by 1 base and J by 0 bases, with 16 bases between. CDR3 length: 19 amino acids. The CDR3 protein is CASSLGVNSHTSYNSPLHF. DNA for the CDR3: TGTGCCAGCAGCTTAGGGGTGAACTCACACACCTCCTATAATTCACCCCTCCACTTT.

This clonotype was seen ten or more times. The chain has TRBV7-3 and TRBJ2-2; 9 nucleotides align to TRBD1. Germline loops: CDR1 SGHTA, CDR2 FQGTGA. V was clipped by 5 bases and J by 6 bases; unmatched bases: 10. This CDR3 has 16 residues. CDR3 loop: CASSPDRQGVAGELFF. CDR3 sequence (DNA): TGTGCCAGCAGCCCCGATAGACAGGGGGTGGCCGGGGAGCTGTTTTTT.

This clonotype was seen many times. J is TRBJ2-5 and V is TRBV9; 9 bases agree with TRBD2. The CDR3 runs to 15 residues. CDR1 is SGDLS, CDR2 YYNGEE, per germline. The V segment lost 4 bases and the J segment 1 base; nucleotides outside the gene matches: 5. The CDR3 DNA is TGTGCCAGCAGCCTGGGACTAGCAGGCCAAGAGACCCAGTACTTC. This gives the protein CASSLGLAGQETQYF.

This clonotype was counted at least ten times. V usage is TRBV19 and J usage is TRBJ1-3, with D possibly matching TRBD1 (6 bases). Deletions cut 7 bases from V and 3 bases from J, with 13 bases between. Germline CDR1 reads LNHDA; CDR2 reads SQIVND (reference sequence). There are 14 residues in the CDR3. The chain's CDR3 is CASTLQGGGNTIYF. CDR3 sequence (DNA): TGTGCCAGTACCCTACAGGGCGGTGGAAACACCATATATTTT. Full variable domain (outside the CDR3, taken from reference TRBV19 and TRBJ1-3): DGGITQSPKYLFRKEGQNVTLSCEQNLNHDAMYWYRQDPGQGLRLIYYSQIVNDFQKGDIAEGYSVSREKKESFPLTVTSAQKNPTAFYLCASTLQGGGNTIYFGEGSWLTVV.

The chain links TRBV7-3 to TRBJ2-5, with D tentatively TRBD1 (5 bases). V was trimmed by 5 bases and J by 5 bases, leaving 12 bases between them. Germline V gene lookup returns CDR1 SGHTA and CDR2 FQGTGA. CDR3 length: 13 residues. The CDR3 DNA is TGTGCCAGCAGCCATGGGGCGTATGAGACCCAGTACTTC. Translation gives CASSHGAYETQYF.

The gene calls are TRBV7-2 and TRBJ2-2, with 7 bases aligning to TRBD1. CDR3 length equals 14 residues. Germline loops: CDR1 SGHTA, CDR2 FQGNSA. V lost 8 bases, J lost 5 bases, and 8 bases stayed unmatched. CDR3 in amino acids: CASGPQGLTGELFF. The CDR3 region has the DNA TGTGCCAGCGGCCCACAGGGGCTGACCGGGGAGCTGTTTTTT.

The chain has TRBV2 and TRBJ1-5; 7 bases line up with TRBD1. V gave up 9 bases and J gave up 8 bases; unmatched junction bases: 16. The germline gives CDR1 SNHLY, CDR2 FYNNEI. This CDR3 has 15 residues. The CDR3 DNA sequence: TGTGCCAGTAGTCAGGCCGGGACAGTAATGGAGCCCCAGCATTTT. Residues: CASSQAGTVMEPQHF.

V usage is TRBV19 and J usage is TRBJ1-6, with 8 bases fitting TRBD1. Germline values: CDR1 LNHDA, CDR2 SQIVND (reference sequence). The CDR3 is 15 amino acids. Unmatched junction bases numbered 7, after V lost 6 bases and J lost 6 bases. CDR3 DNA sequence: TGTGCCAGTAGCTCAGGGGGCGCGGGTAATTCACCCCTCCACTTT. It translates to CASSSGGAGNSPLHF.

This clonotype was recorded only once. The V gene is TRBV19, the J gene TRBJ2-3; 8 nucleotides agree with TRBD1. The junction had 10 bases not matched to a gene; V was cut back by 7 bases and J by 1 base. Germline CDR1 reads LNHDA; CDR2 reads SQIVND (reference sequence). CDR3 length: 16 residues. Here the CDR3 reads CASTESQGAGTDTQYF. The DNA of the CDR3 is TGTGCCAGTACCGAGAGCCAGGGGGCTGGCACAGATACGCAGTATTTT.

Many counts were recorded for this clonotype. J is TRBJ1-1 and V is TRBV9; 11 bases map to TRBD1. CDR3 size: 18 residues. With V trimmed by 3 bases and J by 4 bases, 14 bases remained unmatched. CDR1 and CDR2 (germline): SGDLS, YYNGEE. Here the CDR3 reads CASSATASSGTGGTEAFF. DNA of the CDR3: TGTGCCAGCAGCGCGACCGCATCATCCGGGACAGGGGGCACTGAAGCTTTCTTT.

A few counts support this clonotype. A read error is likely, as this CDR3 ends without the conserved phenylalanine or tryptophan. The V and J genes are TRBV10-3 and TRBJ1-2; the match to TRBD1 covers 10 bases. The CDR3 has 15 residues. Germline CDR1 ENHRY, CDR2 SYGVKD. CDR3 bases: TGTGCCAGCAGTTACGAGGACAGGGGGTTGAATGGCTACACCCTC. It codes for CASSYEDRGLNGYTL.

This clonotype was counted a few times. Since a much larger clone is just one base distant, this may be a read error. The CDR3 ends on some other residue instead of the conserved phenylalanine or tryptophan, so this is likely a read error. This sequence joins TRBV20-1 and TRBJ1-2, with 7 positions matching TRBD1. Germline values: CDR1 DFQATT, CDR2 SNEGSKA (reference sequence). There are 13 residues in the CDR3. After removal of 4 bases from V and 0 bases from J, the junction contained 2 bases not matched to a gene. The CDR3 DNA reads TGCAGTGCTACAGGGGGGACTAACTATGGCTACACCTCC. It codes for CSATGGTNYGYTS.

On this clonotype itself: A read error may account for a junction end that differs from germline. The chain joins TRBV4-2 to TRBJ1-2; D is uncertain. The CDR3 contains 15 residues. Per germline, CDR1 LGHNA and CDR2 YNFKEQ. The CDR3 DNA sequence: TGTGCCGGCAGCCAAGATCAAGGGTCCCCTCGAGGCTACACCTTC. Its translation is CAGSQDQGSPRGYTF.

The rearrangement uses TRBV15 and TRBJ1-1; a weak D match, TRBD1 (6 bases). The CDR3 has 14 amino acids. Germline CDR1 and CDR2: LNHNV and YYDKDF (reference sequence). The V end was cut by 2 bases, the J end by 5 bases, with 12 bases between. The CDR3 DNA follows: TGTGCCACCAGCAGACGTGAAGGGGGAACTGAAGCTTTCTTT. Encoded protein: CATSRREGGTEAFF.